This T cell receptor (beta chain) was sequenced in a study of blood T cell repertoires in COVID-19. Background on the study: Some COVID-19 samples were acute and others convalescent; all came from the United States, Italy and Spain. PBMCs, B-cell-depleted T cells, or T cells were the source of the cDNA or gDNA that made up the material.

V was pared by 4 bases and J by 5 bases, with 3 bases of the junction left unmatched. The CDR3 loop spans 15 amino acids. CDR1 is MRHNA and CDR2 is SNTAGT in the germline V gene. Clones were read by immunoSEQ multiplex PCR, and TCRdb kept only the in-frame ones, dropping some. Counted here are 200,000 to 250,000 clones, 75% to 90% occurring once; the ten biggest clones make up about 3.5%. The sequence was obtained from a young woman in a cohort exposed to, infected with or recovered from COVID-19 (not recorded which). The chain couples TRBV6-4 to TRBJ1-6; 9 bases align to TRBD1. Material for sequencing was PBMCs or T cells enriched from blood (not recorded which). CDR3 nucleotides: TGTGCCAGCAGTGCTGGGACAGGGCATAATTCACCCCTCCACTTT. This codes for CASSAGTGHNSPLHF.